The TCR beta chain described here comes from a study of shared clonotypes between healthy human individuals. Turning to the study itself: Aged 18 to 49, the donors were two women and three men. Study-wide results and caveats: The sharing of 4.5% to 6.5% of naive CD4 clonotypes was seen across a handful of donors. Sequencing depth was expected to affect clonotype sharing among donors.

Clones were sequenced by immunoSEQ multiplex PCR, and TCRdb holds only the in-frame ones, with some missing. The sample holds over a million clones; 70% to 80% are singletons and the top ten take 0.52%. The CDR3 consists of 15 residues. V lost 2 bases and J lost 5; bases outside the gene matches: 9. Germline V lookup: CDR1 SGHRS, CDR2 YFSETQ. Splitting the CD4+ cells yielded a CD45RA+ naive subset and a CD45RA-negative memory subset. Turning to this clone: The target antigen is unknown.

This chain connects TRBV5-1 to TRBJ1-2, with 7 nucleotides matching TRBD1. This TCR was recovered from a young man in good health. Some clones in this sample may be carry-over from other donors' samples. The sequenced material came from memory CD4+ T cells from PBMCs. Noted subset: CD45RA-negative fraction. Here the CDR3 DNA reads TGCGCCAGCAGCTTTTATCCCGGGACAGAGTATGGCTACACCTTC. This gives the protein CASSFYPGTEYGYTF.